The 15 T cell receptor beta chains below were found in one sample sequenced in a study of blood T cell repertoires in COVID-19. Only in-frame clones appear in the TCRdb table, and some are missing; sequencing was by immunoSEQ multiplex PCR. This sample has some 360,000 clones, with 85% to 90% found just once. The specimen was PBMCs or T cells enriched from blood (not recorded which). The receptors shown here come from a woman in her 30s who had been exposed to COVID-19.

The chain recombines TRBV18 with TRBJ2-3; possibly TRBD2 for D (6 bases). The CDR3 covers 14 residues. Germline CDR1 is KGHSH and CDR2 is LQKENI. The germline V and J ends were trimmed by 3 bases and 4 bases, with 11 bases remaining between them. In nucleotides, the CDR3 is TGTGCCAGCTCACCCGGGAGTGGAGCAGATACGCAGTATTTT. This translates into CASSPGSGADTQYF.

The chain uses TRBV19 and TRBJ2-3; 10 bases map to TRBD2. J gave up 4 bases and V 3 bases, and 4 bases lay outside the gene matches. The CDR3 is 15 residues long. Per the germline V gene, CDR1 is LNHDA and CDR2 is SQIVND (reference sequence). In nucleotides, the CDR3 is TGTGCCAGTAGTATTTCTAGCGGGAGCTCAGATACGCAGTATTTT. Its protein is CASSISSGSSDTQYF. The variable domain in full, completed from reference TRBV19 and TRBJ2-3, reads DGGITQSPKYLFRKEGQNVTLSCEQNLNHDAMYWYRQDPGQGLRLIYYSQIVNDFQKGDIAEGYSVSREKKESFPLTVTSAQKNPTAFYLCASSISSGSSDTQYFGPGTRLTVL.

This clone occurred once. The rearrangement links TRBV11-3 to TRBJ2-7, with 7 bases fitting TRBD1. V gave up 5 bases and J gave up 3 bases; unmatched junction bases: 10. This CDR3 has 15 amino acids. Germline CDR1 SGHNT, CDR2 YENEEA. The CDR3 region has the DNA TGTGCCAGCAGCCACGGACAGGCAAACTACTACGAGCAGTACTTC. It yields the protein CASSHGQANYYEQYF.

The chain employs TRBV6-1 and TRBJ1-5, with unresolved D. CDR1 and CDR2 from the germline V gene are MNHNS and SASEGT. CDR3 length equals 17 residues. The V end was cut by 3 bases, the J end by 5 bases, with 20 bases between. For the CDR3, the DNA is TGTGCCAGCAGTGACTTATTCGGAGGGAGTTTTCATCAGCCCCAGCATTTT. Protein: CASSDLFGGSFHQPQHF.

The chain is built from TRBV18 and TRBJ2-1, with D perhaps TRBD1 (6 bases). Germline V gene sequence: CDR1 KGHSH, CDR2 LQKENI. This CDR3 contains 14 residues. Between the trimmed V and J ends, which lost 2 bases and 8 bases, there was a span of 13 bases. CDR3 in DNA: TGTGCCAGCTCACCAAGCCAGGGGCGGTATGAGCAGTTCTTC. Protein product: CASSPSQGRYEQFF.

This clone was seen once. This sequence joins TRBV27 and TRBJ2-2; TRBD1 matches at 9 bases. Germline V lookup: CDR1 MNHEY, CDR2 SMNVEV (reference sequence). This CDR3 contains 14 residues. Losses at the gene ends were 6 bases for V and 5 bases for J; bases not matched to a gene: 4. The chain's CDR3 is CASRSGTGTGELFF. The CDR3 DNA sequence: TGTGCCAGCAGATCCGGGACAGGGACCGGGGAGCTGTTTTTT.

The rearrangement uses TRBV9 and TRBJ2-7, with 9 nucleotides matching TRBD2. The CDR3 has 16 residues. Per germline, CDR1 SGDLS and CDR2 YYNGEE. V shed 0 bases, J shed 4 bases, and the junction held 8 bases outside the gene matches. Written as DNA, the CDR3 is TGTGCCAGCAGCGTAGGATCTAGCGGGAACGTTTACGAGCAGTACTTC. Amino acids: CASSVGSSGNVYEQYF.

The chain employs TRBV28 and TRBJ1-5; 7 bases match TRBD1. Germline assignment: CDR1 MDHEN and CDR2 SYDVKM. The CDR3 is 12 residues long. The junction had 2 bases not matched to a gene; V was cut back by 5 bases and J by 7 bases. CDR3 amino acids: CASSTGVQPQHF. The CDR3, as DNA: TGTGCCAGCAGTACAGGGGTGCAGCCCCAGCATTTT. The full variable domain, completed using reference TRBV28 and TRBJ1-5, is DVKVTQSSRYLVKRTGEKVFLECVQDMDHENMFWYRQDPGLGLRLIYFSYDVKMKEKGDIPEGYSVSREKKERFSLILESASTNQTSMYLCASSTGVQPQHFGDGTRLSIL.

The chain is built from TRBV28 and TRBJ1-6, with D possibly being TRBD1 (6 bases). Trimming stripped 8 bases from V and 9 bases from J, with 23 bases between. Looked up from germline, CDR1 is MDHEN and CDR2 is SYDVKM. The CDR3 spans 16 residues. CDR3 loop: CASWGKSGTRVSPLHF. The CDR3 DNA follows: TGTGCCAGCTGGGGAAAATCCGGGACAAGGGTTTCACCCCTCCACTTT.

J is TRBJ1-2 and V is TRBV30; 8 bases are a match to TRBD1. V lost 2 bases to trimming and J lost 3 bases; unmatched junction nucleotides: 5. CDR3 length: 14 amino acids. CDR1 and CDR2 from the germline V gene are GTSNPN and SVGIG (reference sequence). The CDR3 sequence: CAWSKPTGDYGYTF. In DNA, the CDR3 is TGTGCCTGGAGTAAACCGACAGGGGACTATGGCTACACCTTC.

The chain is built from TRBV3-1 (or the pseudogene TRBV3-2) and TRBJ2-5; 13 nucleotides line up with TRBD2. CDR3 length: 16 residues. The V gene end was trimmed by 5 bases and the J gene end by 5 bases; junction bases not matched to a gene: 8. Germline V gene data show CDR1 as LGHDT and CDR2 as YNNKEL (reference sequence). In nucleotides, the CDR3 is TGTGCCAGCAGCTTCGGACTAGCGGGAGCGGGTGAGACCCAGTACTTC. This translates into CASSFGLAGAGETQYF.

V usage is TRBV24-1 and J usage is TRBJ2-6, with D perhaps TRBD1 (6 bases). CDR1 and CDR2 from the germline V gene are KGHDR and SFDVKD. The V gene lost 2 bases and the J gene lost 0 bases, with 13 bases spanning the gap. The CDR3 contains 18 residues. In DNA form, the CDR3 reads TGTGCCACCAGTGATTGGGGACACTCAAGCTCTGGGGCCAACGTCCTGACTTTC. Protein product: CATSDWGHSSSGANVLTF.

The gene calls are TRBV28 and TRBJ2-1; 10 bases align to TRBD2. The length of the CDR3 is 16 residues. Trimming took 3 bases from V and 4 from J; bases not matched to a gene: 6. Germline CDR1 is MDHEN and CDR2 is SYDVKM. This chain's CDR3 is CASSFYGTSAYNEQFF. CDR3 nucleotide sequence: TGTGCCAGCAGTTTCTACGGGACTAGCGCTTACAATGAGCAGTTCTTC. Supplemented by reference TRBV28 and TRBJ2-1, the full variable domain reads DVKVTQSSRYLVKRTGEKVFLECVQDMDHENMFWYRQDPGLGLRLIYFSYDVKMKEKGDIPEGYSVSREKKERFSLILESASTNQTSMYLCASSFYGTSAYNEQFFGPGTRLTVL.

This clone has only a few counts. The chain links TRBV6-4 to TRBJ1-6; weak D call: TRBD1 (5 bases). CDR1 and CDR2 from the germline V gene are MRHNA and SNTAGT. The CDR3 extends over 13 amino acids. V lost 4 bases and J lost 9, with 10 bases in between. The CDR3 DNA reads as TGTGCCAGCAGTGCCCGGCAGGGTTCACCCCTCCACTTT. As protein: CASSARQGSPLHF.

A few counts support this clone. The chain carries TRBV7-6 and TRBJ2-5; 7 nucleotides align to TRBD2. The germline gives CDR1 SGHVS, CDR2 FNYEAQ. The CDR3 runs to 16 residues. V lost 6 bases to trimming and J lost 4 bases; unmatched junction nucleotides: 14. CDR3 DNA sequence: TGTGCCAGCAGACAATGGGGGAGGGTATGTATAGAGACCCAGTACTTC. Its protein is CASRQWGRVCIETQYF. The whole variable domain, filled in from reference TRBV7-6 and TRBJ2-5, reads GAGVSQSPRYKVTKRGQDVALRCDPISGHVSLYWYRQALGQGPEFLTYFNYEAQQDKSGLPNDRFSAERPEGSISTLTIQRTEQRDSAMYRCASRQWGRVCIETQYFGPGTRLLVL.